This note documents a single T cell receptor beta chain sequence. The antigen is unknown. The authors made the TRB cDNA libraries by 5' RACE using UMI labels. Following a re-call of the 5' RACE reads, TCRdb has one entry per CDR3 protein and lacks DNA. The sample's table shows approximately 120,000 distinct CDR3 sequences. This sample was taken from a study of CXCR3-negative and CXCR3-positive naive CD8 T cells. The CDR3 length is 12 residues. Per the germline V gene, CDR1 is DFQATT and CDR2 is SNEGSKA (reference sequence). Broader study findings: The study found that naive CXCR3-negative and CXCR3-positive cells shared TRBV-TRBJ usage, while memory cells differed. Greater hydrophobicity was found in TRB CDR3s of CXCR3-positive naive cells than of CXCR3-negative naive cells.

The sequenced sample consisted of naive CXCR3+ CD8+ T cells from blood. Subset described: CD45RO-CCR7+CD27+CD95- naive CD8+ T cells expressing CXCR3 (TNR3+). The chain is built from TRBV20-1 and TRBJ2-3. The clonotype was recovered from a human donor in good health. Some clones in this sample may be carry-over from other donors' samples. The CDR3: CSARDYIDTQYF.